The present T cell receptor (beta chain) was sequenced within a study of blood T cell repertoires in COVID-19. About the research overall: Samples came from the United States, Italy and Spain, spanning acute and convalescent COVID-19. T cells, B-cell-depleted T cells, or PBMCs provided the cDNA or gDNA that served as material.

Original data processing: Estimation of nucleated cell counts was performed using reference gene primer amplification. Profiled with immunoSEQ multiplex PCR; TCRdb holds only in-frame clones, not every one. V and J calls and clone size are as listed in that table; D and trimming were resolved from the DNA. The sample has tens of thousands of clones; around four fifths are singletons. V lost 1 base and J 0 bases, leaving 4 bases between the germline ends. This CDR3 spans 13 amino acids. Germline lookup yields CDR1 SGHNT and CDR2 YYREEE (reference sequence). Seattle cases were enrolled at active infection and followed longitudinally.

The TCR originated in a man aged 30-40 years with COVID-19, enrolled during active disease. The chain recombines TRBV5-4 with TRBJ1-2; no clear D gene. What was sequenced was peripheral blood. This CDR3 reads CASSLTTNYGYTF. The DNA of the CDR3 is TGTGCCAGCAGCTTGACAACTAACTATGGCTACACCTTC.